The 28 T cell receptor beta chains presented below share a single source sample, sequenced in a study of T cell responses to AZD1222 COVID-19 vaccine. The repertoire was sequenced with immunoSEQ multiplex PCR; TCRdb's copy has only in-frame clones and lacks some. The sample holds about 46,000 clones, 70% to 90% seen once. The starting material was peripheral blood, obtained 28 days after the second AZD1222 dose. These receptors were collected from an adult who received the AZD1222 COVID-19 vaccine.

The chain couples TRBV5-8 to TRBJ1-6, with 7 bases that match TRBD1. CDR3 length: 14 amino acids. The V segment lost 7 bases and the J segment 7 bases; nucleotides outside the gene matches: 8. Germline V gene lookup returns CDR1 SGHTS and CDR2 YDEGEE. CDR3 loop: CASFPDRVNSPLHF. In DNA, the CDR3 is TGTGCCAGCTTCCCCGACAGGGTAAATTCACCCCTCCACTTT.

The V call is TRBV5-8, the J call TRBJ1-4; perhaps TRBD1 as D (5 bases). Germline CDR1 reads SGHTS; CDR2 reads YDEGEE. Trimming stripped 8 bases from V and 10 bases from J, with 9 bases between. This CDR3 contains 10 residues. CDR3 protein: CASLRGKLFF. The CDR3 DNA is TGTGCCAGTTTAAGGGGAAAACTGTTTTTT.

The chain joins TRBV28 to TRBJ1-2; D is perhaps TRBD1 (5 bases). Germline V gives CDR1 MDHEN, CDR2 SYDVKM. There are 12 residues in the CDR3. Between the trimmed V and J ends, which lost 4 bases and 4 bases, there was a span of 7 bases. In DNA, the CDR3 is TGTGCCAGCAGTTCCGACAGCTATGGCTACACCTTC. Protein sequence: CASSSDSYGYTF.

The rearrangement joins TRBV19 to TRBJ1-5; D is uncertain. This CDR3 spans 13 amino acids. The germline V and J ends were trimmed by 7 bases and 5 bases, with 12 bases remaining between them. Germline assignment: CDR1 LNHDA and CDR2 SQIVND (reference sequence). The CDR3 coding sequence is TGTGCCAGTAACCCGAGTCGGGATCAGCCCCAGCATTTT. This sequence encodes CASNPSRDQPQHF.

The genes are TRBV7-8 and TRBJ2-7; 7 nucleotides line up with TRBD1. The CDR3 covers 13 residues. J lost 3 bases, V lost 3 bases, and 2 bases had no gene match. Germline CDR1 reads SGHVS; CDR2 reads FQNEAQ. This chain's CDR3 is CASSLTGIYEQYF. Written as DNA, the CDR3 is TGTGCCAGCAGCTTGACAGGGATCTACGAGCAGTACTTC. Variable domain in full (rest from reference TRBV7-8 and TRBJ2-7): GAGVSQSPRYKVAKRGQDVALRCDPISGHVSLFWYQQALGQGPEFLTYFQNEAQLDKSGLPSDRFFAERPEGSVSTLKIQRTQQEDSAVYLCASSLTGIYEQYFGPGTRLTVT.

The chain's CDR3 is CASSQEKGAYQPQHF. Written as DNA, the CDR3 is TGCGCCAGCAGCCAAGAGAAGGGCGCCTATCAGCCCCAGCATTTT. The V and J genes are TRBV4-3 and TRBJ1-5; D gene ambiguous. Germline V gives CDR1 LGHNA, CDR2 YSLEER. The CDR3 spans 15 residues. V was pared by 0 bases and J by 5 bases, with 11 bases between.

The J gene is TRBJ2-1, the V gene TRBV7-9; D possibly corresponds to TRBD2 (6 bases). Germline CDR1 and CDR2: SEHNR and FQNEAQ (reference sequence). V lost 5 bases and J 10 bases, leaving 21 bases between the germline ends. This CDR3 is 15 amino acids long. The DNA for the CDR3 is TGTGCCAGCAGCCGGGATGGCGGGAAGGGAGCCGAGCAGTTCTTC. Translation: CASSRDGGKGAEQFF.

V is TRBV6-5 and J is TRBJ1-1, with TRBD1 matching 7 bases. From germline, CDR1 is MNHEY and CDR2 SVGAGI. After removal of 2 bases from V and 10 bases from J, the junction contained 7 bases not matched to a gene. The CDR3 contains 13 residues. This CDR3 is CASSYLRTGSAFF. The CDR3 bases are TGTGCCAGCAGTTACCTACGGACAGGCTCAGCTTTCTTT.

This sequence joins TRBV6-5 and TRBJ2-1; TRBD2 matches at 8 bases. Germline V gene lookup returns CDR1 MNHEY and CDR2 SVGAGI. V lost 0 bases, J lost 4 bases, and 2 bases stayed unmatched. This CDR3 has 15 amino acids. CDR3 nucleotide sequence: TGTGCCAGCAGTTACTCTCAGCGGGAGTACAATGAGCAGTTCTTC. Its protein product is CASSYSQREYNEQFF.

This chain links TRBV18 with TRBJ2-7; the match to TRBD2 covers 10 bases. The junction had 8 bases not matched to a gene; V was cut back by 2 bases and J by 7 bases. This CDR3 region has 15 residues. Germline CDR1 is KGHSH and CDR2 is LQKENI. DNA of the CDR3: TGTGCCAGCTCACCAAGTGGTAGCGGGAGGAATGAGCAGTACTTC. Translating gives CASSPSGSGRNEQYF.

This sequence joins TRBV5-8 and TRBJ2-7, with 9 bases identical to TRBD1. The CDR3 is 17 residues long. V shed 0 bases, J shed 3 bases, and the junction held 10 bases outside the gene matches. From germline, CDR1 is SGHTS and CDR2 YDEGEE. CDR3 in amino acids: CASSLDGVGTGLYEQYF. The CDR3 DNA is TGTGCCAGCAGCTTGGATGGCGTGGGGACAGGGCTCTACGAGCAGTACTTC.

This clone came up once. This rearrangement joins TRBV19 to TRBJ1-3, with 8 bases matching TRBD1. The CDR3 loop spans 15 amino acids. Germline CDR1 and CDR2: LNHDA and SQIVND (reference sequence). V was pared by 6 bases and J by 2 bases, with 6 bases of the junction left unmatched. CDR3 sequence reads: CASSPQGVAGNTIYF. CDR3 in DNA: TGTGCCAGTAGCCCACAGGGGGTCGCTGGAAACACCATATATTTT.

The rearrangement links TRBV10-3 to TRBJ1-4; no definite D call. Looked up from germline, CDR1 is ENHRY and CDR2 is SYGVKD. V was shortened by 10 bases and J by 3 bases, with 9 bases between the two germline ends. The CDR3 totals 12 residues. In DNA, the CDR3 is TGTGCCACTGCGAGGCCTAATGAAAAACTGTTTTTT. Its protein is CATARPNEKLFF.

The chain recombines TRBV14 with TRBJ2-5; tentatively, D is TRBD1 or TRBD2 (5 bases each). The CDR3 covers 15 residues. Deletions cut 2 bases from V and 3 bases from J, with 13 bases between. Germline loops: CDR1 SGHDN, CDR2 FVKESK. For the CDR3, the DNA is TGTGCCAGCAGCCAATGGGGGACGGCGGAAGAGACCCAGTACTTC. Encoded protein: CASSQWGTAEETQYF. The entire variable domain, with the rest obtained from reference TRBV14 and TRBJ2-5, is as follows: EAGVTQFPSHSVIEKGQTVTLRCDPISGHDNLYWYRRVMGKEIKFLLHFVKESKQDESGMPNNRFLAERTGGTYSTLKVQPAELEDSGVYFCASSQWGTAEETQYFGPGTRLLVL.

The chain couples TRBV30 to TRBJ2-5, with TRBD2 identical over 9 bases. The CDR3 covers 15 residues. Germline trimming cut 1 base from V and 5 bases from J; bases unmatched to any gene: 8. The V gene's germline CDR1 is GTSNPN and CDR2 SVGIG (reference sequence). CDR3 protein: CAWSALLSGSETQYF. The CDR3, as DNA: TGTGCCTGGAGTGCCTTACTTAGCGGGAGCGAGACCCAGTACTTC.

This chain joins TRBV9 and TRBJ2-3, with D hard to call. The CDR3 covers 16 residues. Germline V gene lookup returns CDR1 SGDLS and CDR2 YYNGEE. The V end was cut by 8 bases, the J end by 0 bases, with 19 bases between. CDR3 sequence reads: CASSTEAVPSTDTQYF. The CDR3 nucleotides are TGTGCCAGTTCCACCGAGGCGGTCCCTAGCACAGATACGCAGTATTTT.

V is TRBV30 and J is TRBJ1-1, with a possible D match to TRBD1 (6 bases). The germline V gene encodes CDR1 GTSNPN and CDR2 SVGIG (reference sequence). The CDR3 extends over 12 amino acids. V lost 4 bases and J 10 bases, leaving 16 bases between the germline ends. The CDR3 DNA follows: TGTGCCTGGATAGTTGGGGGGCTTGTAGCTTTCTTT. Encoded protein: CAWIVGGLVAFF.

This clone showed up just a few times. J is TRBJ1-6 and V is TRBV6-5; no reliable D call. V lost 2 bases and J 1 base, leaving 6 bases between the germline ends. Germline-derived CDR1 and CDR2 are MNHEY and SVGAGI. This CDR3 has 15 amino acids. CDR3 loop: CASSYGVSYNSPLHF. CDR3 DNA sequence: TGTGCCAGCAGTTACGGGGTATCCTATAATTCACCCCTCCACTTT.

CDR3: CATSRERGQGRTGELFF. CDR3 nucleotide sequence: TGTGCCACCAGCAGAGAGAGGGGGCAGGGGAGAACCGGGGAGCTGTTTTTT. The genes are TRBV15 and TRBJ2-2, with TRBD1 matching 7 bases. This CDR3 has 17 amino acids. From germline, CDR1 is LNHNV and CDR2 YYDKDF (reference sequence). Trimming cost V 0 bases and J 5 bases; bases outside gene matches: 9. Full variable domain (outside the CDR3, taken from reference TRBV15 and TRBJ2-2): DAMVIQNPRYQVTQFGKPVTLSCSQTLNHNVMYWYQQKSSQAPKLLFHYYDKDFNNEADTPDNFQSRRPNTSFCFLDIRSPGLGDTAMYLCATSRERGQGRTGELFFGEGSRLTVL.

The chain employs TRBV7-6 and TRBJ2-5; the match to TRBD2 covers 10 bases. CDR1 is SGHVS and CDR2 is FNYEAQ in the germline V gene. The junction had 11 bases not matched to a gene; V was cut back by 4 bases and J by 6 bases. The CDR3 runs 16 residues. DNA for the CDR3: TGTGCCAGCAGCTATAGCTATACTAGCGGGGTACAGACCCAGTACTTC. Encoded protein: CASSYSYTSGVQTQYF.

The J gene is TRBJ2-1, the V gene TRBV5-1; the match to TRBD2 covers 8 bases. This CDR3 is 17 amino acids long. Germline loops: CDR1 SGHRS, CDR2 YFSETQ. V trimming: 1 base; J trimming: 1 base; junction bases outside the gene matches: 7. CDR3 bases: TGCGCCAGCAGCTTGACTAGCGGACTAAGTTCCTACAATGAGCAGTTCTTC. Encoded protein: CASSLTSGLSSYNEQFF.

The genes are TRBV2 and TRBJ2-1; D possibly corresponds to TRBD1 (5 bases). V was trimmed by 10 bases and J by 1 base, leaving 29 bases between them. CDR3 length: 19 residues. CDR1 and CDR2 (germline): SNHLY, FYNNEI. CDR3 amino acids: CANRPGFFHQRISYNEQFF. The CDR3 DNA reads TGTGCCAACAGACCAGGGTTTTTCCATCAAAGAATATCCTACAATGAGCAGTTCTTC.

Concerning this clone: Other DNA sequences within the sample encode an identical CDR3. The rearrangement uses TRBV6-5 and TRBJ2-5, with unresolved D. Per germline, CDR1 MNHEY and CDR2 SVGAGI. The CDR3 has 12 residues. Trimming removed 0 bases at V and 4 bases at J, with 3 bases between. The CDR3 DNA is TGTGCCAGCAGTTACTCGGGAGAGACCCAGTACTTC. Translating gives CASSYSGETQYF.

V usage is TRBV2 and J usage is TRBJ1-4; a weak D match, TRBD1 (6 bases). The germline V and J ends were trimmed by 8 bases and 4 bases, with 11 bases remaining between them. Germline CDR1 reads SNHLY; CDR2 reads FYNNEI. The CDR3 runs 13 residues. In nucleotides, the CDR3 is TGTGCCAGCCAGGGGTCGGGTAATGAAAAACTGTTTTTT. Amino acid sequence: CASQGSGNEKLFF.

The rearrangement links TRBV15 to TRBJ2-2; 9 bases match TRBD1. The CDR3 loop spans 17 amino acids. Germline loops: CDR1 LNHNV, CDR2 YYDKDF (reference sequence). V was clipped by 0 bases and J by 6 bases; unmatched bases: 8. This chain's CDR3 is CATSRDWTGAQAGELFF. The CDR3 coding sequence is TGTGCCACCAGCAGAGATTGGACAGGGGCCCAGGCCGGGGAGCTGTTTTTT.

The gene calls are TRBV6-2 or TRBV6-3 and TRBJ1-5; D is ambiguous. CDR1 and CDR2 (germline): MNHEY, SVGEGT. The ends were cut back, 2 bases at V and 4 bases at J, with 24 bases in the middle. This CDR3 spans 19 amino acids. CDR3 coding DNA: TGTGCCAGCAGTTACATCTTCAGCGCCAATCTTAGGGATAATCAGCCCCAGCATTTT. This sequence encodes CASSYIFSANLRDNQPQHF.

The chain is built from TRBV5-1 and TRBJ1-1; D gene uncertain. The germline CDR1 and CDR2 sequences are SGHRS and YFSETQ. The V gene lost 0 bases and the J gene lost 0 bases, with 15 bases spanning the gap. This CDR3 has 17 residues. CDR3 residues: CASSLARQPLMNTEAFF. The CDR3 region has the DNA TGCGCCAGCAGCTTGGCCCGGCAGCCTCTGATGAACACTGAAGCTTTCTTT.

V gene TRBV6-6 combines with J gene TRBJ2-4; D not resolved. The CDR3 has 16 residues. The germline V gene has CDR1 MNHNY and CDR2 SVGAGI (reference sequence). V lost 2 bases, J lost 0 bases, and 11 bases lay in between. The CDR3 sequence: CASSYRGPLAKNIQYF. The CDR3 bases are TGTGCCAGCAGTTACCGTGGGCCACTAGCCAAAAACATTCAGTACTTC.